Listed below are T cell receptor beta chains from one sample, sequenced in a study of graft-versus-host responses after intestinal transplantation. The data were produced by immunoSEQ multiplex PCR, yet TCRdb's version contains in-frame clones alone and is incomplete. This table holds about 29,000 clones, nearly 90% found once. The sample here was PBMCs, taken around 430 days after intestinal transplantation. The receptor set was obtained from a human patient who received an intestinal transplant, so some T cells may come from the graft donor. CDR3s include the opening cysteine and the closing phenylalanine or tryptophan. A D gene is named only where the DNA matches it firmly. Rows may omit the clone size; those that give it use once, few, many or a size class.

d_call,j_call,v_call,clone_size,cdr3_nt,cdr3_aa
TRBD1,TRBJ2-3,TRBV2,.,TGTGCCAGCAACGACAGGGGGCGAACAGATACGCAGTATTTT,CASNDRGRTDTQYF
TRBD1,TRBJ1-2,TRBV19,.,TGTGCCAGTAGGCCACTTACAGGGGTAAACTATGGCTACACCTTC,CASRPLTGVNYGYTF
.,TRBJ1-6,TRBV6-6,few,TGTGCCAGCAGTTACGCCGGGTCCATGATTAATTCGCCCCTCCACTTT,CASSYAGSMINSPLHF
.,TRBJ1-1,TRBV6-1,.,TGTGCCAGCAGTCCTTCAAGAGGACAGAACACTGAAGCTTTCTTT,CASSPSRGQNTEAFF
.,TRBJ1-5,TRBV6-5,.,TGTGCCAGCAGTTACTCAGGAGATCAGCCCCAGCATTTT,CASSYSGDQPQHF
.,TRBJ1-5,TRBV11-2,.,TGTGCCAGCAGCCGAAGCTCGGACTGGCCGTCCCAGCCCCAGCATTTT,CASSRSSDWPSQPQHF
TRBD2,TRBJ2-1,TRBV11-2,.,TGTGCCAGCAGCCTTCGACTAGCGGGAGGCCCCTACAATGAGCAGTTCTTC,CASSLRLAGGPYNEQFF
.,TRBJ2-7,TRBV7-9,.,TGTGCCAGCAGCTTACCCGGACGAGAGCAGTACTTC,CASSLPGREQYF
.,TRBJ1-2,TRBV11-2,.,TGTGCCAGCAGTGCCCTCGGAGTTGCCGGCTACACCTTC,CASSALGVAGYTF
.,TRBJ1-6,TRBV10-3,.,TGTGCCATCAGTGATAGAGTAGTAGGGGATGGTTCACCCCTCCACTTT,CAISDRVVGDGSPLHF
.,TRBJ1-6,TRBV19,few,TGTGCCAGTAGTATAGGAGGGCTCTACTCACCCCTCCACTTT,CASSIGGLYSPLHF
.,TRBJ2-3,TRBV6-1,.,TGTGCCAGCAGTGAAATCCAGAATCCCACAGATACGCAGTATTTT,CASSEIQNPTDTQYF
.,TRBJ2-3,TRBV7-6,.,TGTGCCAGCAGCTCGTTCACAGATACGCAGTATTTT,CASSSFTDTQYF
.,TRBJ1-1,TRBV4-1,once,TGCGCCAGCAGCCAAGATCATGGGGACACTGAAGCTTTCTTT,CASSQDHGDTEAFF
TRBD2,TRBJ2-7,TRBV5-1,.,TGCGCCAGCAGCTTGCTAGCGGGAAGATCTGGTGGCTACGAGCAGTACTTC,CASSLLAGRSGGYEQYF
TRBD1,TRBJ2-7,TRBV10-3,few,TGTGCCGCAAGCGCCGGGACAGCGAGCTCCTACGAGCAGTACTTC,CAASAGTASSYEQYF
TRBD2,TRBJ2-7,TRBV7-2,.,TGTGCCAGCAGCTTATATCGGACTAGCGGGGGGCCCTCCTACGAGCAGTACTTC,CASSLYRTSGGPSYEQYF
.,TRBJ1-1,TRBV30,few,TGTGCCTGGAGTGTACAGGGGAACACTGAAGCTTTCTTT,CAWSVQGNTEAFF
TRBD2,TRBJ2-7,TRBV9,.,TGTGCCTCCGCACCCGGGACTAGCTACTACGAGCAGTACTTC,CASAPGTSYYEQYF
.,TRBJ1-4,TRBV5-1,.,TGCGCCAGCAGCTTGGGACAGGTTAATGAAAAACTGTTTTTT,CASSLGQVNEKLFF
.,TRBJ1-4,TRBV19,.,TGTGCCAGTAGTCCCCGTGGAGGGAATGAAAAACTGTTTTTT,CASSPRGGNEKLFF
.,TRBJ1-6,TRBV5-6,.,TGTGCCAGCAGCGGGGAGGGAGGACGGTATAATTCACCCCTCCACTTT,CASSGEGGRYNSPLHF
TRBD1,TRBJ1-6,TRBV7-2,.,TGTGCCAGCAGCTTAGGAGGGGGCCCTAATTCACCCCTCCACTTT,CASSLGGGPNSPLHF
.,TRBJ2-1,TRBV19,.,TGTGCCAGTAGTACGACAGGGAGGAATGAGCAGTTCTTC,CASSTTGRNEQFF
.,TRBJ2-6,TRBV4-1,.,TGCGCCAGCAGCCAAGTGGGAGGGGCCAACGTCCTGACTTTC,CASSQVGGANVLTF
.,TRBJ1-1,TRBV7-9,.,TGTGCCAGCAGCTTCTCCGGGACACGAGCTTTCTTT,CASSFSGTRAFF
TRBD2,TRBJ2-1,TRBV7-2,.,TGTGCCAGCAGCTTACGGCGGGGGGGCCTTGAGCAGTTCTTC,CASSLRRGGLEQFF
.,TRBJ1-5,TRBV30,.,TGTGCCTGGAGTCAACGGACAGCCGGGGAGCCCCAGCATTTT,CAWSQRTAGEPQHF
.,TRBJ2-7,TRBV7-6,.,TGTGCCAGCAGCGACAACTACGAGCAGTACTTC,CASSDNYEQYF
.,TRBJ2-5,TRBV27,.,TGTGCCAGCAGTCCGGAAACCACAGGGCTAGAGACCCAGTACTTC,CASSPETTGLETQYF
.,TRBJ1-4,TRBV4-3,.,TGCGCCAGCAGCCAAGGAATTCCGGACATCAATGAAAAACTGTTTTTT,CASSQGIPDINEKLFF
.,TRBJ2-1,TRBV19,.,TGTGCCGGACTTCCTCAGGCGGGGGCGACCTACAATGAGCAGTTCTTC,CAGLPQAGATYNEQFF
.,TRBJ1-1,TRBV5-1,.,TGCGCCAGCAGCTTGGCCGACAGGTTCTACACTGAAGCTTTCTTT,CASSLADRFYTEAFF
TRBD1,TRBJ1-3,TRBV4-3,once,TGCGCCAGCAGCCAAGCGTTCGACAGGGAAGTTGGAAACACCATATATTTT,CASSQAFDREVGNTIYF
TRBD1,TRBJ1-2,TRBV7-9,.,TGTGCCAGCAGACCGGGACAGGAGAATGGCTACACCTTC,CASRPGQENGYTF
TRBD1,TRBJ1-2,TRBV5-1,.,TGCGCCAGCAGCCAACTCGGGACAGGGTTTAACTATGGCTACACCTTC,CASSQLGTGFNYGYTF
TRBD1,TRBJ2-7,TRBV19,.,TGTGCCAGTAGTAGAACTGCGACAGGGAACGAGCAGTACTTC,CASSRTATGNEQYF
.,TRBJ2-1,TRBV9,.,TGTGCCAGCAGTGTAGCTGGGGAAGGGGAGCAGTTCTTC,CASSVAGEGEQFF
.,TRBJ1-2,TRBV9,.,TGTGCCAGCAGCCCTTCCCGGTGGTCTAACTATGGCTACACCTTC,CASSPSRWSNYGYTF
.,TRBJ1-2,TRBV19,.,TGTGCCAGTAGGGTGTCGGGGGTGGCGAATGGCTACACCTTC,CASRVSGVANGYTF
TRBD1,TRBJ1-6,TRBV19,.,TGTGCCATCGGGACAGGGGATTCACCCCTCCACTTT,CAIGTGDSPLHF
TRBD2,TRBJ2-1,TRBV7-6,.,TGTGCCAGCAGCTTAGATATAGCGGGAGAGTACAATGAGCAGTTCTTC,CASSLDIAGEYNEQFF